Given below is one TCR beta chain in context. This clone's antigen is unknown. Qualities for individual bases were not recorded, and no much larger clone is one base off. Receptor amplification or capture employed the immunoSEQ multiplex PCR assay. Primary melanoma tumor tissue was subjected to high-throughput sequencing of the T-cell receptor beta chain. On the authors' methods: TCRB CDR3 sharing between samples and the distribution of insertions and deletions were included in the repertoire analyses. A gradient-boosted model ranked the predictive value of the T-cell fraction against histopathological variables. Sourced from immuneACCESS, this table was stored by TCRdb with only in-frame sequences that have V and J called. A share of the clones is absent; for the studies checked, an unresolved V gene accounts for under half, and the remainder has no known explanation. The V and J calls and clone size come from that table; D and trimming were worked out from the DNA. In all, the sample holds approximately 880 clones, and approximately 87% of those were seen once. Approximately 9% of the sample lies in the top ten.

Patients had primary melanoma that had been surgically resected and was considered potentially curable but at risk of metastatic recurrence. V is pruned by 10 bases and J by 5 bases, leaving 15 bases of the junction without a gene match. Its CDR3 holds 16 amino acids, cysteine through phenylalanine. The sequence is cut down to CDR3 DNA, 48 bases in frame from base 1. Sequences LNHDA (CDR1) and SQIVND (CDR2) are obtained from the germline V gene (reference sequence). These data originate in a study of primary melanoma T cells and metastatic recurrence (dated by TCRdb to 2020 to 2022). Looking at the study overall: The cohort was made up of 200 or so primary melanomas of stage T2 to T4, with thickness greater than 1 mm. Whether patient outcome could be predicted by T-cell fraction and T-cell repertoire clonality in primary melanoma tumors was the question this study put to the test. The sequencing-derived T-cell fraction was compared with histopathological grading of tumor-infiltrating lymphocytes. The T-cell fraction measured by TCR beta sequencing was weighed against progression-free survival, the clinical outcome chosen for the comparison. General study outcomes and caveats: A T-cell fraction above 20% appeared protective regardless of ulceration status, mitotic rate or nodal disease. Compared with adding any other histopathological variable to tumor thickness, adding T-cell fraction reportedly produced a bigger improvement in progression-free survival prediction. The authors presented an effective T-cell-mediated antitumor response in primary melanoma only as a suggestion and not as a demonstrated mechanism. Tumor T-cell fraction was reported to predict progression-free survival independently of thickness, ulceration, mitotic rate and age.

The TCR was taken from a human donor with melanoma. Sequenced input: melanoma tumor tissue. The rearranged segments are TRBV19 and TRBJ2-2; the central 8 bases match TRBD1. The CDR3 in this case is CATLAADRVKTGELFF. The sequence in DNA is TGTGCCACCCTAGCCGCGGACAGGGTTAAGACCGGGGAGCTGTTTTTT.